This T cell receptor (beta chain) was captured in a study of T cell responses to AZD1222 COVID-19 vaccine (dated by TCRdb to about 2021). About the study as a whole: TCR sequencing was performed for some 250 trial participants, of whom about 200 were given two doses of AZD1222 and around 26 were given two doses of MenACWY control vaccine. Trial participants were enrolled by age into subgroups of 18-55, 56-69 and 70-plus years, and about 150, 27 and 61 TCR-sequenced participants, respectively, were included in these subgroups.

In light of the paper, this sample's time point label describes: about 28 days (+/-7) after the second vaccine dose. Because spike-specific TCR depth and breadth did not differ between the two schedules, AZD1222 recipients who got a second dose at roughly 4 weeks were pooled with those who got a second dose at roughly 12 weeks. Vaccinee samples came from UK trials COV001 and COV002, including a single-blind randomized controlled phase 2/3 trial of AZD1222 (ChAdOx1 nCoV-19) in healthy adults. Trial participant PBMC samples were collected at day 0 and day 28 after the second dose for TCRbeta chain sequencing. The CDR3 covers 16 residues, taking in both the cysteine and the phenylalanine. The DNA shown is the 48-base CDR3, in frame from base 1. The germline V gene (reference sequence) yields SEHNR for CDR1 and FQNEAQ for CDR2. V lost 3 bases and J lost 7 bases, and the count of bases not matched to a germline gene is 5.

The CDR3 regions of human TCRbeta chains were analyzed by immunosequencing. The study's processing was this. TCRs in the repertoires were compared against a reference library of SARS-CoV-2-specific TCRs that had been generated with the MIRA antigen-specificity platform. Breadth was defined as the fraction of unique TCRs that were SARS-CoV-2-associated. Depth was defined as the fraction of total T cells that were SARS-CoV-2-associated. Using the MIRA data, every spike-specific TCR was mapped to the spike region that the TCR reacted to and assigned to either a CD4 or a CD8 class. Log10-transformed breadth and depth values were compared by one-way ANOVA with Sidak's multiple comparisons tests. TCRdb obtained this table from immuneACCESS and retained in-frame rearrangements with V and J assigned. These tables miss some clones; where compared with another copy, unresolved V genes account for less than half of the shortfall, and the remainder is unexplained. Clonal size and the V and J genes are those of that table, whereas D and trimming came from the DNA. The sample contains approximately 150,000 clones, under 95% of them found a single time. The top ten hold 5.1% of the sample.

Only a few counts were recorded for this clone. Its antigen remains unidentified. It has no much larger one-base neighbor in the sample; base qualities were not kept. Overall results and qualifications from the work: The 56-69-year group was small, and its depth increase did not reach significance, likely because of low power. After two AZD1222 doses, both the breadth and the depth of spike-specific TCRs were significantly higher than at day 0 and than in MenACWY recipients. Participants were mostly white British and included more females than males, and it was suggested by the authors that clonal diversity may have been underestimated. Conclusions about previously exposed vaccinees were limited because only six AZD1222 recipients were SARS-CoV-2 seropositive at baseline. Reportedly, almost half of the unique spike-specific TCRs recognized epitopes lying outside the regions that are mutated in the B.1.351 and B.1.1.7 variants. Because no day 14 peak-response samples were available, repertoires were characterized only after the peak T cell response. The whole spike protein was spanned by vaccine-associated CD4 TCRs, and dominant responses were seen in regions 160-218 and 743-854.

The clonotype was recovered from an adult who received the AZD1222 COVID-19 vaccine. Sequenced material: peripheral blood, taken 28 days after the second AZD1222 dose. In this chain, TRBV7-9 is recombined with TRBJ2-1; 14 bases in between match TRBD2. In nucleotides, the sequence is TGTGCCAGCAGCTTGGGACTAGCGGGAGATTTAAATGAGCAGTTCTTC. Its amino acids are CASSLGLAGDLNEQFF.